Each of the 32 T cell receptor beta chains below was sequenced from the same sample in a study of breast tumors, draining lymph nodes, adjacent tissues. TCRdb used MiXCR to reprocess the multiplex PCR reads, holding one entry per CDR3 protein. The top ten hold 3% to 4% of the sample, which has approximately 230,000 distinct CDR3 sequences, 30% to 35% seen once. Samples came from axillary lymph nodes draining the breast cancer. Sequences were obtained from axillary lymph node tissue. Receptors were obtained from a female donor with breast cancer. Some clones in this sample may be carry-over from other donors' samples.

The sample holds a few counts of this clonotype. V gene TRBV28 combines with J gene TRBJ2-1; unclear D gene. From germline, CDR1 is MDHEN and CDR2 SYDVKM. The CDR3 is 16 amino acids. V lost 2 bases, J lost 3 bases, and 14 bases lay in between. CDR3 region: CASSLRGEPIYNEQFF. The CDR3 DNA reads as TGTGCCAGCAGTTTACGCGGAGAGCCCATCTACAATGAGCAGTTCTTC.

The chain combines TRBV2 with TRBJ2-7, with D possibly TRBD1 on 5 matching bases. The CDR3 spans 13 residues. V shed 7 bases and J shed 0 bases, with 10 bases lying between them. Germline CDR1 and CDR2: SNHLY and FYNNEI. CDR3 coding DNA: TGTGCCAGCACCCCAGACAGCTCCTACGAGCAGTACTTC. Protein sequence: CASTPDSSYEQYF. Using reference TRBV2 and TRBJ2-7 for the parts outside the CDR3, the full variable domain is EPEVTQTPSHQVTQMGQEVILRCVPISNHLYFYWYRQILGQKVEFLVSFYNNEISEKSEIFDDQFSVERPDGSNFTLKIRSTKLEDSAMYFCASTPDSSYEQYFGPGTRLTVT.

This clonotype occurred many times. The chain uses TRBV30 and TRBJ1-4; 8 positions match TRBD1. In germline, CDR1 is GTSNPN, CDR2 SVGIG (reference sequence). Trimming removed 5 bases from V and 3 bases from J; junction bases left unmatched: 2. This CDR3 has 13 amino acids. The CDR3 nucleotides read TGTGCCTGGTCACAGGGGGCTAATGAAAAACTGTTTTTT. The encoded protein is CAWSQGANEKLFF.

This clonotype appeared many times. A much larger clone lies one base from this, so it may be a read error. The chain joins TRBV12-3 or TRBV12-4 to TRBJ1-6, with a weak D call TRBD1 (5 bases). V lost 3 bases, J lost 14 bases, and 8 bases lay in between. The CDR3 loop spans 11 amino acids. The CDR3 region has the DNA TGTGCCAGCAGTTTCTCAGGGACCCTCCACTTT. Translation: CASSFSGTLHF.

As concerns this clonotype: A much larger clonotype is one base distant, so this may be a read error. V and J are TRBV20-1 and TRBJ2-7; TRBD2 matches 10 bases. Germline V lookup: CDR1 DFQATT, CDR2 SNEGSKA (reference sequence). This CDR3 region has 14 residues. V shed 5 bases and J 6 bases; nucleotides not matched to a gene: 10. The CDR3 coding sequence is TGCAGTGCTGCCCTCACTAGCGGGAACTCCGAGCAGTACTTC. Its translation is CSAALTSGNSEQYF.

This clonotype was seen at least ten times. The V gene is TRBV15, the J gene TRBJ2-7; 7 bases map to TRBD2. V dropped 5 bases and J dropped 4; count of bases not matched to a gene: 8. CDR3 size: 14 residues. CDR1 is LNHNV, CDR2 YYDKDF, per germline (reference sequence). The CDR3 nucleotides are TGTGCCACCAGCTACGGGACTACCCTATACGAGCAGTACTTC. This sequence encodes CATSYGTTLYEQYF.

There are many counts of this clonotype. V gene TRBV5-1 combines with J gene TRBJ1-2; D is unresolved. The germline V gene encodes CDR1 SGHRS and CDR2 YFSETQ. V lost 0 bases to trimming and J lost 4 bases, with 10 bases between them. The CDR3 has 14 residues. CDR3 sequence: CASSLEGRSYGYTF. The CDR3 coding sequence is TGCGCCAGCAGCTTGGAGGGCAGGAGCTATGGCTACACCTTC. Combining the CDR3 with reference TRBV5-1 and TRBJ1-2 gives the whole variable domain KAGVTQTPRYLIKTRGQQVTLSCSPISGHRSVSWYQQTPGQGLQFLFEYFSETQRNKGNFPGRFSGRQFSNSRSEMNVSTLELGDSALYLCASSLEGRSYGYTFGSGTRLTVV.

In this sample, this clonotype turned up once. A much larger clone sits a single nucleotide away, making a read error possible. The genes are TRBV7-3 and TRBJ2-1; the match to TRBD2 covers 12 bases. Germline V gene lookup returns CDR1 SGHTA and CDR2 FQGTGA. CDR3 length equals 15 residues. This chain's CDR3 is CASSMTSGSNSEQLF. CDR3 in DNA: TGTGCCAGCAGCATGACTAGCGGGAGTAATAGTGAGCAGCTCTTC.

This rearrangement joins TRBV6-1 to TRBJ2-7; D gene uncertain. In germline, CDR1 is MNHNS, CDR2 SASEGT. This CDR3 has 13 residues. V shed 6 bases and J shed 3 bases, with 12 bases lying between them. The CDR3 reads CASSKSSIYEQYF. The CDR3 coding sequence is TGTGCCAGCAGCAAAAGCTCCATCTACGAGCAGTACTTC.

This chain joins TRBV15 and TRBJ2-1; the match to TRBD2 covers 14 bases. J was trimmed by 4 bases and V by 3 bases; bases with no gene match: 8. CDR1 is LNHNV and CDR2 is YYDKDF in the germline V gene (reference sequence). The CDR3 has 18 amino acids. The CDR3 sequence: CATSSPRGLAGAYNEQFF. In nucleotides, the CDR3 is TGTGCCACCAGCAGCCCACGGGGACTAGCGGGGGCATACAATGAGCAGTTCTTC.

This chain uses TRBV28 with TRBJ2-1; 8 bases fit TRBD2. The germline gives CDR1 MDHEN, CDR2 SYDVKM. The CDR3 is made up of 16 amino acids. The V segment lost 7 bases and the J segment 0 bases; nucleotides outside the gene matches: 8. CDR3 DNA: TGTGCCAGCACCCTTGGACTAGCAAGCTCCTACAATGAGCAGTTCTTC. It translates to CASTLGLASSYNEQFF.

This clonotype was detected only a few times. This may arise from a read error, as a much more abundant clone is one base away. The chain's CDR3 is CASSQVAHSDTQYF. CDR3 DNA: TGCGCCAGCAGCCAAGTTGCCCACTCAGATACGCAGTATTTT. The chain links TRBV4-1 to TRBJ2-3; no clear D gene. Germline V gene data show CDR1 as MGHRA and CDR2 as YSYEKL. This CDR3 has 14 residues. V lost 1 base and J lost 4, with 9 bases in between.

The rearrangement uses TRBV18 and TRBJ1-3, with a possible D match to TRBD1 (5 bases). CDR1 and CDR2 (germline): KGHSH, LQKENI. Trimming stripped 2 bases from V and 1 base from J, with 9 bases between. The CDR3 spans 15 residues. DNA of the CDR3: TGTGCCAGCTCACCAGCAGGGTCGTCTGGAAACACCATATATTTT. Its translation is CASSPAGSSGNTIYF.

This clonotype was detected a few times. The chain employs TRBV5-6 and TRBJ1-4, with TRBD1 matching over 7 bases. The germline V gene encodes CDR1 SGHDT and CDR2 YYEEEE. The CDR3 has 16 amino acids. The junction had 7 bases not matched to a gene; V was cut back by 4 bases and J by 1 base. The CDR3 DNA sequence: TGTGCCAGCAGCACGAACCACAGGGGAACTAATGAAAAACTGTTTTTT. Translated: CASSTNHRGTNEKLFF.

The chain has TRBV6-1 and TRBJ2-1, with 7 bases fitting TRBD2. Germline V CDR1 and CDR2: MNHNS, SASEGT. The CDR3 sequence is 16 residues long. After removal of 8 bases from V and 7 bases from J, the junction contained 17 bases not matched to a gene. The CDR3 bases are TGTGCCAGCCTGGGGGGGACTTTACCCTCAAAGAATGAGCAGTTCTTC. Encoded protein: CASLGGTLPSKNEQFF.

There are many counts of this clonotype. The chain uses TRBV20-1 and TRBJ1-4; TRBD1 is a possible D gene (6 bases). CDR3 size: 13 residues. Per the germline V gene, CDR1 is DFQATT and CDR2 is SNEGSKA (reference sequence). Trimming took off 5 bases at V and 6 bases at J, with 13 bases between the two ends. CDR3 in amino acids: CSASTGGDEKLFF. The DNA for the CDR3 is TGCAGTGCTTCGACAGGCGGGGATGAAAAACTGTTTTTT.

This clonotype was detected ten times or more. CDR3 nucleotides: TGTGCCAGCAGTTCATTCACAGGGGGCAAATATGGCTACACCTTC. It yields the protein CASSSFTGGKYGYTF. The chain couples TRBV12-3 or TRBV12-4 to TRBJ1-2; 9 nucleotides line up with TRBD1. The trim removed 4 bases at V and 5 bases at J, leaving 8 bases unmatched. CDR3 length equals 15 residues.

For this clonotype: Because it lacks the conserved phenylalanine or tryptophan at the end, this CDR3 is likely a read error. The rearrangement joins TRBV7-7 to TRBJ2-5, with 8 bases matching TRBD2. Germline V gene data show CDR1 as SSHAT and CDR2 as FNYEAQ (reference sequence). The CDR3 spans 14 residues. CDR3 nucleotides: TGTGCTAGCAGCTTGGTACCCGGGGGGGAGGCCCAGTACCTC. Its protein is CASSLVPGGEAQYL.

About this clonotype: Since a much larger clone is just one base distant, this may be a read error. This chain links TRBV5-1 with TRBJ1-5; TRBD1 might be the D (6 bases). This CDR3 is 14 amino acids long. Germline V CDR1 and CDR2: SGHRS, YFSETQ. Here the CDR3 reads CASSEGGLNHPQHF. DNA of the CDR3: TGCGCCAGCTCAGAGGGGGGACTCAATCACCCCCAGCATTTT.

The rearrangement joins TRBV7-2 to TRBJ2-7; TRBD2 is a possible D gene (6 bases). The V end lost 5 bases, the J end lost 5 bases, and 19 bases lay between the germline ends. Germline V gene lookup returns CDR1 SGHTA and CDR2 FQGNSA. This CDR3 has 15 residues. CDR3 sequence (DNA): TGTGCCAGCAGCCTTGGCTGGCTAGCGTCCCACGAGCAGTACTTC. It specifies CASSLGWLASHEQYF.

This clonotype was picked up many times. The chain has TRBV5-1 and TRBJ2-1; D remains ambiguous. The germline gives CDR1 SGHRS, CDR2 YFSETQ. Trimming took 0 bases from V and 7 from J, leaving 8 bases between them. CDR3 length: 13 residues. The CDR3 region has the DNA TGCGCCAGCAGCTTGGAGTCGCTAAATGAGCAGTTCTTC. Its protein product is CASSLESLNEQFF.

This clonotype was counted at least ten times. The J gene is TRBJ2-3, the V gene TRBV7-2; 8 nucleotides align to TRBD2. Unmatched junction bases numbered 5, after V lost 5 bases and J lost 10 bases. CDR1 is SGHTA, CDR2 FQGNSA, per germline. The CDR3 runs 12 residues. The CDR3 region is CASSLSGAAQYF. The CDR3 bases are TGTGCCAGCAGCCTTAGCGGGGCGGCGCAGTATTTT.

In DNA, the CDR3 is TGCGCCAGCAGTGATGGAGGTCCCCCTAAGACCCAGTACTTC. Its protein product is CASSDGGPPKTQYF. This chain uses TRBV10-1 with TRBJ2-5, with D perhaps TRBD2 (5 bases). The germline V gene has CDR1 WNHNN and CDR2 SYGVQD (reference sequence). The CDR3 has 14 amino acids. Between the trimmed V and J ends, which lost 3 bases and 6 bases, there was a span of 14 bases.

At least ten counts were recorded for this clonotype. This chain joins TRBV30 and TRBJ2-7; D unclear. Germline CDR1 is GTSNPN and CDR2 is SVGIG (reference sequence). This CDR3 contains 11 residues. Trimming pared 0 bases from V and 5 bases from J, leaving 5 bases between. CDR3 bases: TGTGCCTGGAGTGTAGTCCACGAGCAGTACTTC. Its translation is CAWSVVHEQYF.

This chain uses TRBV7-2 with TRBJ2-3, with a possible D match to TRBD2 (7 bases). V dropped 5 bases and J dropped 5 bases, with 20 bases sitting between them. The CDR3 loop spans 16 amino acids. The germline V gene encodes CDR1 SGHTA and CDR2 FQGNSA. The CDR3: CASSALGGGSGDTQYF. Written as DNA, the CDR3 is TGTGCCAGCAGCGCTCTAGGGGGGGGTTCAGGAGATACGCAGTATTTT.

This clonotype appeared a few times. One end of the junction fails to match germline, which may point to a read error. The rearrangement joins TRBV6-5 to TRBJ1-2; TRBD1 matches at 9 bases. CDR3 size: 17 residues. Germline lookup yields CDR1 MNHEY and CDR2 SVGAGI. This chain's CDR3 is CASSHSKARQGEYGYTF. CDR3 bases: TGTGCCAGCAGTCACTCGAAGGCCAGACAGGGGGAATATGGCTACACCTTC.

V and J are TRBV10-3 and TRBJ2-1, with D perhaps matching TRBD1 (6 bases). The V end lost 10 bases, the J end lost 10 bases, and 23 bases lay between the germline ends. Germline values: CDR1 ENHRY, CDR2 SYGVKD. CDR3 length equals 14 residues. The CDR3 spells CASSSGQAPYEQFF. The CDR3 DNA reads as TGTGCCAGCAGCTCGGGACAAGCCCCCTACGAGCAGTTCTTC.

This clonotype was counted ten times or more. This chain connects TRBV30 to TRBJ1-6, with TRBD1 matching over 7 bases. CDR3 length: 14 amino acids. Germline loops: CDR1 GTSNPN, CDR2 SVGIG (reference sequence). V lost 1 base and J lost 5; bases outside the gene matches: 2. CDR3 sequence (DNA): TGTGCCTGGAGTGAAGGGGGCAATAATTCACCCCTCCACTTT. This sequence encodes CAWSEGGNNSPLHF.

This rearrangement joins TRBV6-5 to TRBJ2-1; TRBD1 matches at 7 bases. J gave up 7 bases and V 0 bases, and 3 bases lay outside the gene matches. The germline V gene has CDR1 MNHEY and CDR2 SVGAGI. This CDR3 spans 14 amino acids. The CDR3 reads CASSYSIQGNEQFF. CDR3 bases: TGTGCCAGCAGTTACTCTATACAGGGGAATGAGCAGTTCTTC.

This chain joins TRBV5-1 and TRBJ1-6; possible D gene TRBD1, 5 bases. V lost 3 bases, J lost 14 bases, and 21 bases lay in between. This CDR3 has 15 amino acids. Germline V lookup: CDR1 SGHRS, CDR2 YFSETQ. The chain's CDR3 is CASSYTGTGPGALHF. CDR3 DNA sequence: TGCGCCAGCAGCTATACCGGGACGGGTCCTGGGGCCCTCCACTTT. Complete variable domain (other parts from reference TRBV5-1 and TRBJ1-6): KAGVTQTPRYLIKTRGQQVTLSCSPISGHRSVSWYQQTPGQGLQFLFEYFSETQRNKGNFPGRFSGRQFSNSRSEMNVSTLELGDSALYLCASSYTGTGPGALHFGNGTRLTVT.

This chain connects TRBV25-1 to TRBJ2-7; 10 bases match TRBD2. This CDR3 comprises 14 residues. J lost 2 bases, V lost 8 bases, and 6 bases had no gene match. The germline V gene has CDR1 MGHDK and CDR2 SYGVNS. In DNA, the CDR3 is TGTGCCAGCGGGCGACTAGCGGGTCCCTACGAGCAGTACTTC. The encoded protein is CASGRLAGPYEQYF.

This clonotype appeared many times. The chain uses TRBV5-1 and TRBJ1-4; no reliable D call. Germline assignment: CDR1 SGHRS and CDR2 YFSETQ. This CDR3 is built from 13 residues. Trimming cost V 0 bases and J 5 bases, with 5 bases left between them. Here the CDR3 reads CASSLVINEKLFF. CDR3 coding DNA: TGCGCCAGCAGCTTGGTGATAAATGAAAAACTGTTTTTT.